The 21 T cell receptor beta chains reported below all come from one sample, sequenced in a study of T-cell reconstitution after alpha-beta-depleted transplantation in children. The library targeted TCRbeta and was prepared with unique molecular identifiers. One entry per CDR3 protein results from TCRdb running MiXCR on the PCR reads. The data show approximately 16,000 distinct CDR3 sequences, around 5% seen once. Specimen: PBMCs, collected before TCRalphabeta/CD19-depleted stem cell transplant. The receptors were gathered from a boy aged 5-17 years with acute lymphoblastic leukemia, due to receive a stem cell transplant.

There are many counts of this clonotype. The V call is TRBV12-3 or TRBV12-4, the J call TRBJ1-3; D is undetermined. Trimming shortened V by 6 bases and J by 0 bases, and 12 bases separated the two germline ends. The CDR3 covers 15 residues. This CDR3 reads CASRPIDSSGNTIYF. CDR3 bases: TGTGCCAGCAGACCTATTGACTCCTCTGGAAACACCATATATTTT.

In its sample, this clonotype is medium-sized. This sequence joins TRBV12-3 or TRBV12-4 and TRBJ1-1; possibly TRBD1 for D (6 bases). The CDR3 covers 14 residues. The V gene lost 6 bases and the J gene lost 1 base, with 12 bases spanning the gap. The CDR3 region is CASRFHRENTEAFF. In DNA form, the CDR3 reads TGTGCCAGCAGGTTCCACAGGGAGAACACTGAAGCTTTCTTT.

V is TRBV12-3 or TRBV12-4 and J is TRBJ2-1, with D perhaps TRBD1 (5 bases). The CDR3 is 19 amino acids. V was trimmed by 2 bases and J by 0 bases, leaving 20 bases between them. The CDR3: CASSLPRQTAQSSYNEQFF. CDR3 in DNA: TGTGCCAGCAGTTTACCCCGTCAGACAGCCCAAAGCTCCTACAATGAGCAGTTCTTC.

Ten or more counts support this clonotype. V gene TRBV6-5 combines with J gene TRBJ2-7; D might be TRBD2 (6 bases). With 0 bases removed from V and 2 bases from J, the gap between germline ends came to 14 bases. The germline CDR1 and CDR2 sequences are MNHEY and SVGAGI. The CDR3 has 16 residues. CDR3 coding DNA: TGTGCCAGCAGTTACTCGAGTGGACTAAGTCCCTACGAGCAGTACTTC. This sequence encodes CASSYSSGLSPYEQYF.

This clonotype occurred many times. Germline and junction disagree at one end, which may indicate a read error. This chain uses TRBV9 with TRBJ2-3; possible D gene TRBD2, 6 bases. The CDR3 covers 14 residues. Germline loops: CDR1 SGDLS, CDR2 YYNGEE. CDR3 DNA: TGTGCCAGCAGTGAATATGCGGGGCCAGATATGCAGTATTTT. Its protein product is CASSEYAGPDMQYF.

This clonotype showed up many times. The rearrangement uses TRBV18 and TRBJ2-7; D is ambiguous. This CDR3 is built from 13 residues. Per germline, CDR1 KGHSH and CDR2 LQKENI. Trimming pared 1 base from V and 4 bases from J, leaving 8 bases between. The CDR3 region has the DNA TGTGCCAGCTCACCACAAGAGTCGTACGAGCAGTACTTC. It encodes CASSPQESYEQYF. The full variable domain, rest sourced from reference TRBV18 and TRBJ2-7, is NAGVMQNPRHLVRRRGQEARLRCSPMKGHSHVYWYRQLPEEGLKFMVYLQKENIIDESGMPKERFSAEFPKEGPSILRIQQVVRGDSAAYFCASSPQESYEQYFGPGTRLTVT.

This clonotype was counted at least ten times. The DNA for the CDR3 is TGTGCCAGCAGCTTAGGACAGGGGCATTCACCCCTCCACTTT. Protein product: CASSLGQGHSPLHF. The chain carries TRBV7-3 and TRBJ1-6; 9 bases agree with TRBD1. The CDR3 is 14 residues long. After removal of 2 bases from V and 8 bases from J, the junction contained 1 base not matched to a gene. Germline CDR1 and CDR2: SGHTA and FQGTGA.

Ten or more counts support this clonotype. The V call is TRBV2, the J call TRBJ2-2, with D possibly matching TRBD2 (6 bases). Germline V gene lookup returns CDR1 SNHLY and CDR2 FYNNEI. This CDR3 is 16 amino acids long. V lost 1 base, J lost 0 bases, and 9 bases lay in between. CDR3 bases: TGTGCCAGCAGTGAAGTTCGGGGGACGAACACCGGGGAGCTGTTTTTT. As protein: CASSEVRGTNTGELFF.

By sample share, this clonotype is medium-sized. The CDR3 is CASSLADSYNEQFF. The CDR3 DNA sequence: TGTGCCAGCAGTTTGGCAGACTCCTACAATGAGCAGTTCTTC. This chain links TRBV12-3 or TRBV12-4 with TRBJ2-1; D is unclear. The CDR3 has 14 amino acids. V shed 3 bases and J shed 0 bases, with 6 bases lying between them.

This clonotype has at least ten counts. This chain uses TRBV12-3 or TRBV12-4 with TRBJ2-1; D might be TRBD1 or TRBD2, each matching 7 bases. The CDR3 runs to 20 residues. V was clipped by 5 bases and J by 8 bases, with 34 bases between them. Here the CDR3 DNA reads TGTGCCAGCAGTCCTGCCACGACAGGGATGGTTCCCCTGGGGGGGGATGAGCAGTTCTTC. Translated, it gives CASSPATTGMVPLGGDEQFF.

By proportion, this clonotype is medium-sized. The V and J genes are TRBV10-3 and TRBJ2-7; D is possibly TRBD1 (6 bases). The V gene's germline CDR1 is ENHRY and CDR2 SYGVKD. The CDR3 spans 13 residues. V lost 5 bases, J lost 5 bases, and 13 bases lay in between. For the CDR3, the DNA is TGTGCCATCAGTTACAGGGAAGTGGACGAGCAGTACTTC. As protein: CAISYREVDEQYF.

Ten or more counts support this clonotype. The junction shows a germline mismatch at one end, possibly a read error. V gene TRBV28 combines with J gene TRBJ2-7; 10 positions agree with TRBD1. The CDR3 runs 12 residues. The V gene's germline CDR1 is MDHEN and CDR2 SYDVKM. Here the CDR3 reads CGTGQGRHEQYF. In DNA form, the CDR3 reads TGCGGGACGGGACAGGGGAGACACGAGCAGTACTTC.

There are many counts of this clonotype. The chain couples TRBV4-2 to TRBJ1-3; a weak D match, TRBD1 (6 bases). Looked up from germline, CDR1 is LGHNA and CDR2 is YNFKEQ. V was cut by 4 bases and J by 4 bases, with 23 bases left in between. The CDR3 extends over 18 amino acids. As DNA, the CDR3 is TGTGCCAGCAGCCCGGGCCCCGGGGGGCCCATGCTAGGAAACACCATATATTTT. Its protein is CASSPGPGGPMLGNTIYF.

This clonotype has at least ten counts. The chain joins TRBV5-4 to TRBJ2-7; D uncertain. V was pared by 0 bases and J by 3 bases, with 10 bases between. Per germline, CDR1 SGHNT and CDR2 YYREEE (reference sequence). CDR3 length equals 14 residues. The chain's CDR3 is CASSLAQGIYEQYF. CDR3 DNA: TGTGCCAGCAGCTTGGCCCAAGGAATCTACGAGCAGTACTTC.

At least ten counts were recorded for this clonotype. This sequence joins TRBV3-1 and TRBJ1-1; D not resolved. The CDR3 is 13 residues long. Between the trimmed V and J ends, which lost 0 bases and 8 bases, there was a span of 10 bases. From germline, CDR1 is LGHDT and CDR2 YNNKEL (reference sequence). The CDR3, as DNA: TGTGCCAGCAGCCAAGATCGGGGAACGGAAGCTTTCTTT. Amino acid sequence: CASSQDRGTEAFF.

In its sample, this clonotype was seen many times. The V call is TRBV4-3, the J call TRBJ2-2; 9 bases are shared with TRBD2. V lost 0 bases to trimming and J lost 4 bases; unmatched junction nucleotides: 6. Germline V lookup: CDR1 LGHNA, CDR2 YSLEER. This CDR3 comprises 17 residues. The CDR3 DNA reads as TGCGCCAGCAGCCAAGATCTATTAGCGGGAGCCACCGGGGAGCTGTTTTTT. It specifies CASSQDLLAGATGELFF.

This clonotype was recorded at least ten times. The chain employs TRBV24-1 and TRBJ2-1; unclear D gene. This CDR3 spans 11 amino acids. Germline CDR1 is KGHDR and CDR2 is SFDVKD. The V gene lost 4 bases and the J gene lost 10 bases, with 7 bases spanning the gap. The CDR3 sequence is CATSDLQEQFF. The DNA for the CDR3 is TGTGCCACCAGTGACCTGCAGGAGCAGTTCTTC.

This clonotype was recorded many times. V is TRBV12-3 or TRBV12-4 and J is TRBJ2-1, with 12 bases identical to TRBD2. This CDR3 is 14 amino acids long. The junction had 11 bases not matched to a gene; V was cut back by 5 bases and J by 15 bases. CDR3 amino acids: CASSAGLAGLQGFF. The CDR3 bases are TGTGCCAGCAGTGCGGGACTAGCGGGCCTCCAAGGGTTCTTC.

In its sample, this clonotype ranks as medium-sized. The rearrangement uses TRBV20-1 and TRBJ1-6; the D is unclear. The CDR3 is 15 residues long. V lost 0 bases, J lost 7 bases, and 13 bases lay in between. Germline V CDR1 and CDR2: DFQATT, SNEGSKA (reference sequence). CDR3 coding DNA: TGCAGTGCTAGAGATCTGGGCCAAAGGAATTCACCCCTCCACTTT. Its translation is CSARDLGQRNSPLHF.

The sample holds many counts of this clonotype. The chain combines TRBV11-2 with TRBJ2-3; 9 bases agree with TRBD2. The CDR3 extends over 15 amino acids. The V gene's germline CDR1 is SGHAT and CDR2 FQNNGV. Trimming cost V 5 bases and J 3 bases; bases outside gene matches: 6. CDR3: CASSSPGLATDTQYF. CDR3 coding DNA: TGTGCCAGCAGCAGTCCGGGACTAGCAACAGATACGCAGTATTTT.

This clonotype occurred many times. The chain links TRBV11-2 to TRBJ2-7; D not certain. This CDR3 comprises 11 residues. From germline, CDR1 is SGHAT and CDR2 FQNNGV. The V and J ends lost 3 bases and 3 bases respectively, with 3 bases between them. The CDR3 region has the DNA TGTGCCAGCAGCTTGAACTACGAGCAGTACTTC. Translating gives CASSLNYEQYF.